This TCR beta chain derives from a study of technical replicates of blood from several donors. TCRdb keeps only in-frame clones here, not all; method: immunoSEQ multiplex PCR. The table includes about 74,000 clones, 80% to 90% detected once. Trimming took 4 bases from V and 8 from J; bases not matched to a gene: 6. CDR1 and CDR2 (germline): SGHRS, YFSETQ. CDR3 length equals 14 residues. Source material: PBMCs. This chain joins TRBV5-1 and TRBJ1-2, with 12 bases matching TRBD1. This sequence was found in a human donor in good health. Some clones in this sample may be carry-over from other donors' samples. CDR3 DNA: TGCGCCAGCAGCCCGGGACAGGGGGCGGTCGGCTACACCTTC. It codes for CASSPGQGAVGYTF.